These T cell receptor beta chains were read from a single sample in a study of blood T cell repertoires in COVID-19. TCRdb's table, derived via immunoSEQ multiplex PCR, lists solely in-frame clones and lacks some. The sample comprises about 190,000 clones, around 80% of which are singletons, and roughly 10% rests with the top ten. Sequences were obtained from peripheral blood. The source is a woman older than 75 with COVID-19, enrolled during active disease. Each CDR3 is given with its conserved first and last residue. The order of the fields is clone size, J gene, D gene, V gene, CDR3 protein, CDR3 DNA. D genes are given only for firm matches. A row's size may be missing; if present it is once, few, many or a size class.

few	TRBJ2-6	.	TRBV18	CASSLRAGANVLTF	TGTGCCAGCTCACTCAGGGCTGGGGCCAACGTCCTGACTTTC
.	TRBJ2-5	TRBD2	TRBV14	CASSRTSGGQPQETQYF	TGTGCCAGCAGCCGCACTAGCGGGGGCCAACCACAAGAGACCCAGTACTTC
.	TRBJ1-5	.	TRBV7-8	CASSLALQTDYSNQPQHF	TGTGCCAGCAGCTTAGCCCTTCAGACAGATTATAGCAATCAGCCCCAGCATTTT
.	TRBJ2-5	TRBD2	TRBV6-2/TRBV6-3	CASSPTSGGRNQETQYF	TGTGCCAGCAGTCCGACTAGCGGGGGGCGAAATCAAGAGACCCAGTACTTC
once	TRBJ2-4	TRBD2	TRBV7-2	CASSLQAGGPSGKNIQYF	TGTGCCAGCAGCTTACAAGCGGGAGGGCCGTCGGGCAAAAACATTCAGTACTTC
.	TRBJ2-2	.	TRBV7-2	CASSFEGRSTGELFF	TGTGCCAGCAGCTTTGAGGGCCGTAGCACCGGGGAGCTGTTTTTT
.	TRBJ2-7	TRBD2	TRBV4-2	CASSQEGGGLAGGPYEQYF	TGTGCCAGCAGCCAAGAGGGTGGTGGTCTAGCGGGAGGACCCTACGAGCAGTACTTC
.	TRBJ2-3	TRBD2	TRBV11-2	CASSFFGGGALDTQYF	TGTGCCAGCAGCTTCTTCGGGGGGGGCGCGTTGGATACGCAGTATTTT
.	TRBJ2-1	TRBD2	TRBV4-2	CASSQRTSGGYNEQFF	TGTGCCAGCAGCCAGCGGACTAGCGGGGGGTACAATGAGCAGTTCTTC
.	TRBJ2-5	TRBD2	TRBV6-2/TRBV6-3	CASSPSGRAGETQYF	TGTGCCAGCAGCCCTAGCGGGAGGGCCGGGGAGACCCAGTACTTC
.	TRBJ2-5	TRBD2	TRBV24-1	CATSATSGDQETQYF	TGTGCCACCAGCGCGACTAGCGGGGACCAAGAGACCCAGTACTTC
.	TRBJ2-3	TRBD1	TRBV27	CASRPLTGVATDTQYF	TGTGCCAGCAGGCCCTTGACAGGGGTGGCCACAGATACGCAGTATTTT
.	TRBJ2-5	TRBD1	TRBV2	CASSGVQGASGTQYF	TGTGCCAGCAGTGGAGTACAGGGGGCCTCGGGGACCCAGTACTTC
.	TRBJ1-5	.	TRBV7-8	CASSLNRDQPQHF	TGTGCCAGCAGCTTAAACAGGGATCAGCCCCAGCATTTT
.	TRBJ2-7	TRBD2	TRBV5-1	CASSLETSGIGEQYF	TGCGCCAGCAGCTTGGAGACTAGCGGGATCGGCGAGCAGTACTTC
.	TRBJ2-5	.	TRBV5-4	CASSLLGEETQYF	TGTGCCAGCAGCTTGTTAGGGGAAGAGACCCAGTACTTC
.	TRBJ1-2	TRBD1	TRBV28	CASREAGGYGYTF	TGTGCCAGCAGAGAGGCAGGGGGATATGGCTACACCTTC
.	TRBJ1-2	TRBD1	TRBV5-8	CASSWRDRGDYGYTF	TGTGCCAGCAGCTGGCGGGACAGGGGGGACTATGGCTACACCTTC
.	TRBJ2-7	TRBD1	TRBV11-3	CASSPGGQGNFYEQYF	TGTGCCAGCAGCCCAGGGGGACAGGGGAACTTCTACGAGCAGTACTTC
.	TRBJ1-2	.	TRBV3-1/TRBV3-2	CASSRGISAGYTF	TGTGCCAGCAGCCGAGGGATATCGGCCGGCTACACCTTC
.	TRBJ1-2	TRBD1	TRBV7-8	CASSFTPTGLGYGYTF	TGTGCCAGCAGCTTTACCCCGACAGGGCTTGGCTATGGCTACACCTTC
.	TRBJ2-1	TRBD2	TRBV11-2	CASSFAGGLNEQFF	TGTGCCAGCAGCTTTGCGGGAGGACTCAATGAGCAGTTCTTC
once	TRBJ2-7	.	TRBV6-5	CASSYMLIEQYF	TGTGCCAGCAGTTACATGTTAATCGAGCAGTACTTC
.	TRBJ2-7	.	TRBV2	CASSGQFQQTYEQYF	TGTGCCAGCAGTGGACAGTTTCAACAAACCTACGAGCAGTACTTC
.	TRBJ1-2	.	TRBV12-3/TRBV12-4	CASRTGRSGYTF	TGTGCCAGCAGAACAGGTCGTAGCGGCTACACCTTC
.	TRBJ2-1	TRBD2	TRBV15	CATSRDGLAGSYNEQFF	TGTGCCACCAGCAGGGACGGACTAGCAGGGTCCTACAATGAGCAGTTCTTC
.	TRBJ2-3	TRBD2	TRBV6-1	CASSDWGLAGADTQYF	TGTGCCAGCAGTGACTGGGGACTAGCGGGAGCGGATACGCAGTATTTT